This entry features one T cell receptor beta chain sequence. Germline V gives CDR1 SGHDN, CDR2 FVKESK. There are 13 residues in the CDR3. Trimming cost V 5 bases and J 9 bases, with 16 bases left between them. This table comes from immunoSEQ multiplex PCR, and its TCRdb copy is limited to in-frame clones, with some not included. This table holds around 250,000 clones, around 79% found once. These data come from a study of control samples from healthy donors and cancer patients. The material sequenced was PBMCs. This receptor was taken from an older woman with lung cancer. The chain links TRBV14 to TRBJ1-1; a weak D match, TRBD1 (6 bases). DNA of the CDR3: TGTGCCAGCAGCTACCGGGGGGCCGTGAAAGCTTTCTTT. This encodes CASSYRGAVKAFF.